The 13 T cell receptor beta chains in this list originate from one sample, sequenced in a study of cytomegalovirus exposure and HLA in healthy donors. It was with 60 Vbeta and 13 Jbeta primers that the PCR ran. Measured with immunoSEQ multiplex PCR; TCRdb has only the in-frame clones, and not every one. Of 250,000 to 350,000 clones listed, under 80% were seen once; the top ten hold around 2%. Sequencing input: PBMCs. These receptors all come from a female donor in good health and CMV-seronegative.

V gene TRBV7-2 combines with J gene TRBJ1-5; no definite D call. Trimming cost V 3 bases and J 7 bases, with 10 bases left between them. Germline V gene data show CDR1 as SGHTA and CDR2 as FQGNSA. The CDR3 is made up of 13 amino acids. CDR3 protein: CASSFKGEQPQHF. The DNA for the CDR3 is TGTGCCAGCAGCTTTAAGGGAGAACAGCCCCAGCATTTT.

The DNA for the CDR3 is TGTGCCATCAGTAGGACAGACTACAATGAGCAGTTCTTC. Its protein product is CAISRTDYNEQFF. The rearrangement links TRBV10-3 to TRBJ2-1, with TRBD1 as a possible D gene (6 bases). V gave up 5 bases and J gave up 3 bases, with 8 bases separating them. This CDR3 has 13 amino acids. The germline CDR1 and CDR2 sequences are ENHRY and SYGVKD.

This clone has a handful of counts. The chain joins TRBV5-1 to TRBJ2-5; 8 positions match TRBD1. The germline gives CDR1 SGHRS, CDR2 YFSETQ. The CDR3 is 15 residues long. J was trimmed by 1 base and V by 4 bases; bases with no gene match: 6. CDR3 DNA sequence: TGCGCCAGCAGCCGGGGACAGGCAATCCAAGAGACCCAGTACTTC. The encoded protein is CASSRGQAIQETQYF.

In this sample, this clone turned up a few times. This rearrangement joins TRBV7-9 to TRBJ2-7, with TRBD2 identical over 7 bases. The CDR3 sequence is 12 residues long. Trimming took 6 bases from V and 4 from J; bases not matched to a gene: 3. The germline V gene encodes CDR1 SEHNR and CDR2 FQNEAQ (reference sequence). The CDR3 DNA follows: TGTGCCAGCAGTGGGGGGGGTTACGAGCAGTACTTC. It codes for CASSGGGYEQYF.

This clone was seen a handful of times. V gene TRBV7-6 combines with J gene TRBJ2-7; D ambiguous. V dropped 1 base and J dropped 5 bases, with 9 bases sitting between them. The CDR3 covers 13 residues. Looked up from germline, CDR1 is SGHVS and CDR2 is FNYEAQ. The CDR3 spells CASSLELVDEQYF. The DNA for the CDR3 is TGTGCCAGCAGCTTAGAGCTAGTTGACGAGCAGTACTTC. Full variable domain (remainder filled in from reference TRBV7-6 and TRBJ2-7): GAGVSQSPRYKVTKRGQDVALRCDPISGHVSLYWYRQALGQGPEFLTYFNYEAQQDKSGLPNDRFSAERPEGSISTLTIQRTEQRDSAMYRCASSLELVDEQYFGPGTRLTVT.

In the case of this clone: Other DNA sequences from this sample encode an identical CDR3 as well. This chain uses TRBV6-6 with TRBJ2-4; 7 bases agree with TRBD1. The germline V gene encodes CDR1 MNHNY and CDR2 SVGAGI (reference sequence). The ends lost 0 bases at V and 1 base at J; junction bases unmatched: 3. The CDR3 runs 16 residues. The CDR3: CASSYSQGTAKNIQYF. For the CDR3, the DNA is TGTGCCAGCAGTTACTCACAGGGGACGGCCAAAAACATTCAGTACTTC.

This chain uses TRBV2 with TRBJ2-1, with 11 bases matching TRBD2. The CDR3 is made up of 14 amino acids. V lost 6 bases to trimming and J lost 5 bases; unmatched junction nucleotides: 3. In germline, CDR1 is SNHLY, CDR2 FYNNEI. CDR3 sequence: CASRGLAANNEQFF. CDR3 nucleotide sequence: TGTGCCAGCAGGGGACTAGCGGCCAACAATGAGCAGTTCTTC.

To note about this clone: The junction and the germline gene differ at one end; a read error may be behind it. The V gene is TRBV7-6, the J gene TRBJ2-2; 9 nucleotides line up with TRBD2. The CDR3 has 14 amino acids. Germline CDR1 SGHVS, CDR2 FNYEAQ. The CDR3, as DNA: TGTGCCAGCAGCATAGCGGGAGTCACCGGGGAGCTGTTTTTT. Translation: CASSIAGVTGELFF.

This clone was observed a handful of times. This rearrangement joins TRBV21-1 to TRBJ1-5; TRBD1, the table's D call, lacks a check against the DNA. TRBV21-1 is reported as a pseudogene. There are 16 residues in the CDR3. The CDR3 coding sequence is TGTGCCAGCAGCATAATCCCGGACAGGGATAATCAGCCCCAGCATTTT. Translated, it gives CASSIIPDRDNQPQHF.

This clone was observed a single time. The CDR3 DNA is TGTGCCACCAGCACCTGGCCGAATGAGCAGTTCTTC. It specifies CATSTWPNEQFF. The chain recombines TRBV15 with TRBJ2-1; D remains ambiguous. The ends were cut back, 4 bases at V and 7 bases at J, with 8 bases in the middle. The germline CDR1 and CDR2 sequences are LNHNV and YYDKDF (reference sequence). This CDR3 spans 12 amino acids.

The chain combines TRBV4-1 with TRBJ2-2, with 7 bases lining up with TRBD1. CDR1 and CDR2 from the germline V gene are MGHRA and YSYEKL. The CDR3 loop spans 16 amino acids. V gave up 5 bases and J gave up 5 bases; unmatched junction bases: 11. The CDR3 loop is CASSFSPTGVTGELFF. The CDR3 DNA follows: TGCGCCAGCAGCTTCAGCCCTACAGGGGTAACCGGGGAGCTGTTTTTT.

The chain links TRBV9 to TRBJ1-6; D is uncertain. This CDR3 has 14 residues. In germline, CDR1 is SGDLS, CDR2 YYNGEE. The V end was cut by 4 bases, the J end by 10 bases, with 15 bases between. CDR3 sequence: CASSPESGRSPLHF. CDR3 DNA: TGTGCCAGCAGCCCCGAAAGTGGGCGATCACCCCTCCACTTT.

The rearrangement joins TRBV7-5 to TRBJ2-1; the table assigns TRBD2, which was not confirmed against the DNA. TRBV7-5 is classified as a pseudogene. The CDR3 is made up of 15 amino acids. CDR3 protein: CARSYGLAAYNEQFF. CDR3 in DNA: TGTGCCAGAAGCTACGGACTAGCGGCCTACAATGAGCAGTTCTTC.